This TCR beta chain derives from a study of CD8+CD57+ T cells in acquired aplastic anemia. About the research overall: The average for DNA from sorted CD4+ and CD8+ cells was around 3.4 ug.

Study results and limitations: Patients and controls shared 25 to 30 CD8+ CDR3 sequences, highly expressed in patients.

Only patients with CD8+CD57+ cell expansion on flow cytometry were chosen for sequencing. The patients, all of them, had severe acquired aplastic anemia. None of the patients had been given any therapy when their blood was sampled. Profiling that covered TCR beta VDJ and CDR3 relied on genomic DNA as its template. TCRdb used MiXCR to reprocess the reads, holding one entry per CDR3 protein. Found here are over 150,000 distinct CDR3 sequences, roughly three fifths of them singletons; the top ten hold more than 40%. V was pared by 1 base and J by 4 bases, with 5 bases of the junction left unmatched. The CDR3 has 15 residues. Germline-derived CDR1 and CDR2 are SEHNR and FQNEAQ (reference sequence). Points on this clonotype: What it binds is not known.

The TCR comes from a human donor with aplastic anemia. The chain recombines TRBV7-9 with TRBJ2-3, with 7 bases aligning to TRBD1. Sequencing was carried out using sorted CD4+, CD8+, or CD8+CD57+ T cells (not recorded which) from PBMCs. The CDR3 DNA follows: TGTGCCAGCAGCTTAGATCGAGGGGGCGCAGATACGCAGTATTTT. This translates into CASSLDRGGADTQYF.